These 25 T cell receptor beta chains were sequenced from one sample in a study of control samples from healthy donors and cancer patients. Here immunoSEQ multiplex PCR was the method, and the copy in TCRdb shows in-frame clones only, minus some. The sample consists of about 57,000 clones, more than 85% of them appearing once. Sequencing input: PBMCs. All receptors come from a man aged 25-45 years with colorectal cancer.

This sequence joins TRBV4-1 and TRBJ1-5; unclear D gene. The V end lost 1 base, the J end lost 4 bases, and 5 bases lay between the germline ends. The CDR3 runs to 13 residues. CDR1 MGHRA and CDR2 YSYEKL come from the germline V gene. CDR3 amino acids: CASSQGENQPQHF. In DNA form, the CDR3 reads TGCGCCAGCAGCCAAGGGGAAAATCAGCCCCAGCATTTT.

The chain recombines TRBV27 with TRBJ2-7; D may be TRBD2 (5 bases). Germline V gene data show CDR1 as MNHEY and CDR2 as SMNVEV (reference sequence). V lost 2 bases and J 0 bases, leaving 23 bases between the germline ends. This CDR3 has 19 residues. CDR3 sequence (DNA): TGTGCCAGCAGTTTAGGTGGAGTTAAAGGACTGGCACTCTCCTACGAGCAGTACTTC. Its translation: CASSLGGVKGLALSYEQYF.

The chain employs TRBV6-2 or TRBV6-3 and TRBJ1-1; 9 bases align to TRBD1. The junction had 3 bases not matched to a gene; V was cut back by 0 bases and J by 1 base. This CDR3 is built from 16 residues. Germline loops: CDR1 MNHEY, CDR2 SVGEGT. CDR3: CASSYSLDRGNTEAFF. Here the CDR3 DNA reads TGTGCCAGCAGTTACTCCCTGGACAGGGGGAACACTGAAGCTTTCTTT.

The chain uses TRBV7-2 and TRBJ2-1, with TRBD1 identical over 7 bases. Germline CDR1 SGHTA, CDR2 FQGNSA. V lost 5 bases to trimming and J lost 9 bases; unmatched junction nucleotides: 13. This CDR3 spans 15 amino acids. The CDR3 here is CASSITLRGSGEQFF. The DNA for the CDR3 is TGTGCCAGCAGCATTACCCTCAGGGGGTCTGGTGAGCAGTTCTTC.

This sequence joins TRBV7-8 and TRBJ2-7; TRBD1 aligns across 9 bases. The CDR3 consists of 17 residues. The germline gives CDR1 SGHVS, CDR2 FQNEAQ. V lost 3 bases to trimming and J lost 3 bases; unmatched junction nucleotides: 12. This chain's CDR3 is CASSFGSPDRGNYEQYF. The CDR3 DNA is TGTGCCAGCAGCTTTGGGTCCCCGGACAGGGGAAACTACGAGCAGTACTTC.

This sequence joins TRBV5-6 and TRBJ2-5; D unclear. V was trimmed by 0 bases and J by 5 bases, leaving 11 bases between them. CDR3 length: 14 residues. The germline V gene encodes CDR1 SGHDT and CDR2 YYEEEE. This CDR3 is CASSLVLRRETQYF. The CDR3 bases are TGTGCCAGCAGCTTGGTGCTTAGAAGGGAGACCCAGTACTTC.

In DNA, the CDR3 is TGTGCCAGCAGCCTGGACCTTCCCCAGAACACTGAAGCTTTCTTT. It specifies CASSLDLPQNTEAFF. The chain combines TRBV7-2 with TRBJ1-1; D is uncertain. The germline gives CDR1 SGHTA, CDR2 FQGNSA. This CDR3 is 15 amino acids long. The V gene lost 5 bases and the J gene lost 1 base, with 14 bases spanning the gap.

The chain employs TRBV20-1 and TRBJ1-6, with a possible D match to TRBD1 (6 bases). This CDR3 contains 13 residues. Trimming removed 3 bases at V and 6 bases at J, with 9 bases between. Germline assignment: CDR1 DFQATT and CDR2 SNEGSKA (reference sequence). This CDR3 is CSASRQVNSPLHF. Here the CDR3 DNA reads TGCAGTGCTAGTCGACAGGTTAATTCACCCCTCCACTTT.

The chain recombines TRBV30 with TRBJ2-3, with 9 bases lining up with TRBD2. Germline V gene data show CDR1 as GTSNPN and CDR2 as SVGIG (reference sequence). CDR3 length equals 16 residues. The V and J ends lost 4 bases and 1 base, in that order; junction bases with no gene match: 9. The DNA for the CDR3 is TGTGCCTGGACACTGGGACTAGCTACTGGCACAGATACGCAGTATTTT. Encoded protein: CAWTLGLATGTDTQYF.

The chain carries TRBV13 and TRBJ1-3; D might be TRBD1 (5 bases). V was cut by 4 bases and J by 0 bases, with 19 bases left in between. The germline CDR1 and CDR2 sequences are PRHDT and FYEKMQ (reference sequence). This CDR3 has 18 amino acids. DNA for the CDR3: TGTGCCAGCAGCTCAAACTCCGGGACTTTCAGCTCTGGAAACACCATATATTTT. Translating gives CASSSNSGTFSSGNTIYF.

CDR3 nucleotides: TGTGCCAGCAGTGGTGAGGCCGTGCTGGACTATGGCTACACCTTC. Translated, it gives CASSGEAVLDYGYTF. The chain has TRBV11-2 and TRBJ1-2; D unresolved. Germline V gene lookup returns CDR1 SGHAT and CDR2 FQNNGV. Trimming pared 6 bases from V and 3 bases from J, leaving 17 bases between. The CDR3 contains 15 residues.

In its sample, this clone was seen once. The chain has TRBV5-1 and TRBJ1-4, with 7 positions matching TRBD1. After removal of 2 bases from V and 6 bases from J, the junction contained 4 bases not matched to a gene. From germline, CDR1 is SGHRS and CDR2 YFSETQ. CDR3 size: 14 residues. CDR3 amino acids: CASSLPGTDEKLFF. CDR3 in DNA: TGCGCCAGCAGCTTACCCGGGACAGATGAAAAACTGTTTTTT.

This clone was recorded only once. V and J are TRBV19 and TRBJ1-5; TRBD1 matches at 11 bases. J gave up 5 bases and V 4 bases, and 7 bases lay outside the gene matches. There are 16 residues in the CDR3. In germline, CDR1 is LNHDA, CDR2 SQIVND (reference sequence). Written as DNA, the CDR3 is TGTGCCAGTAGTACCAGGACAGGGGGCCACGATCAGCCCCAGCATTTT. It codes for CASSTRTGGHDQPQHF.

The chain recombines TRBV14 with TRBJ2-3, with D possibly being TRBD1 or TRBD2 (5 bases each). Germline CDR1 is SGHDN and CDR2 is FVKESK. The CDR3 has 19 residues. V shed 2 bases and J shed 2 bases, with 23 bases lying between them. The CDR3 reads CASSQQGFGVPPHTDTQYF. CDR3 sequence (DNA): TGTGCCAGCAGCCAACAGGGTTTCGGGGTCCCACCCCACACAGATACGCAGTATTTT.

V usage is TRBV18 and J usage is TRBJ1-1; D is unclear. The CDR3 is made up of 15 amino acids. The V and J ends lost 2 bases and 2 bases respectively, with 12 bases between them. The germline gives CDR1 KGHSH, CDR2 LQKENI. CDR3 sequence: CASSPNGEANTEAFF. In DNA form, the CDR3 reads TGTGCCAGCTCACCAAATGGGGAGGCCAACACTGAAGCTTTCTTT. Looking up the rest from reference TRBV18 and TRBJ1-1 gives the full variable domain: NAGVMQNPRHLVRRRGQEARLRCSPMKGHSHVYWYRQLPEEGLKFMVYLQKENIIDESGMPKERFSAEFPKEGPSILRIQQVVRGDSAAYFCASSPNGEANTEAFFGQGTRLTVV.

The chain links TRBV11-2 to TRBJ2-1; 10 nucleotides align to TRBD1. CDR3 length: 18 amino acids. Germline CDR1 SGHAT, CDR2 FQNNGV. V shed 5 bases, J shed 0 bases, and the junction held 10 bases outside the gene matches. The CDR3 coding sequence is TGTGCCAGCAGCCCGGGACAGGGGCCCAAAAGCTCCTACAATGAGCAGTTCTTC. Amino acid sequence: CASSPGQGPKSSYNEQFF.

The genes are TRBV12-3 or TRBV12-4 and TRBJ2-1; D uncertain. Trimming left V 2 bases short and J 8 bases short, with 7 bases between. The CDR3 spans 12 residues. The CDR3 DNA reads as TGTGCCAGCAGTTTACCCCCAGATGAGCAGTTCTTC. The encoded protein is CASSLPPDEQFF.

This rearrangement joins TRBV19 to TRBJ1-5, with 10 bases matching TRBD1. The CDR3 length is 15 residues. Germline assignment: CDR1 LNHDA and CDR2 SQIVND (reference sequence). The V gene end was trimmed by 6 bases and the J gene end by 6 bases; junction bases not matched to a gene: 8. The CDR3 DNA sequence: TGTGCCAGTAGCCAGGAGACAGGGGGCAGTCAGCCCCAGCATTTT. Amino acids: CASSQETGGSQPQHF.

The rearrangement links TRBV6-5 to TRBJ1-5; D gene ambiguous. The CDR3 runs to 14 residues. Trimming stripped 6 bases from V and 2 bases from J, with 11 bases between. CDR1 is MNHEY and CDR2 is SVGAGI in the germline V gene. DNA for the CDR3: TGTGCCAGCAGACCGACATGGGGCAATCAGCCCCAGCATTTT. It specifies CASRPTWGNQPQHF.

This chain joins TRBV4-3 and TRBJ2-1, with 7 positions matching TRBD2. The CDR3 is 15 amino acids. CDR1 is LGHNA, CDR2 YSLEER, per germline. With V trimmed by 3 bases and J by 4 bases, 6 bases remained unmatched. The CDR3 DNA is TGCGCCAGCAGCCAGGGGGGGTGGGAGTACAATGAGCAGTTCTTC. This translates into CASSQGGWEYNEQFF.

The table lists this clone with a count of one. The chain carries TRBV5-1 and TRBJ1-5; D is unclear. Trimming removed 0 bases from V and 11 bases from J, with 15 bases in between. The CDR3 totals 14 residues. Germline V gene lookup returns CDR1 SGHRS and CDR2 YFSETQ. Here the CDR3 reads CASSLGPGGSAQHF. CDR3 bases: TGCGCCAGCAGCTTGGGGCCAGGTGGATCTGCCCAGCATTTT.

V and J are TRBV24-1 and TRBJ2-7, with a tentative D call TRBD2 (5 bases). Germline lookup yields CDR1 KGHDR and CDR2 SFDVKD. The CDR3 is 13 amino acids. V was shortened by 4 bases and J by 6 bases, with 12 bases between the two germline ends. The CDR3 DNA is TGTGCCACCAGTGACTCCGGACGGGGCGAGCAGTACTTC. This translates into CATSDSGRGEQYF.

This sequence joins TRBV7-6 and TRBJ2-2; TRBD2 matches 7 bases. CDR3 length equals 19 residues. With V trimmed by 4 bases and J by 4 bases, 18 bases remained unmatched. Germline V lookup: CDR1 SGHVS, CDR2 FNYEAQ. Here the CDR3 DNA reads TGTGCCAGCAGCTCCCGTGGCGGGGGTCCCGGGTGGCGCACCGGGGAGCTGTTTTTT. It translates to CASSSRGGGPGWRTGELFF.

The chain carries TRBV30 and TRBJ2-7; possibly TRBD2 for D (6 bases). CDR3 length: 11 amino acids. V shed 7 bases and J shed 3 bases, with 10 bases lying between them. Germline values: CDR1 GTSNPN, CDR2 SVGIG (reference sequence). CDR3 bases: TGTGCCTCATCGGAGGGCTACGAGCAGTACTTC. It specifies CASSEGYEQYF.

The V and J genes are TRBV12-5 and TRBJ2-2; 8 nucleotides agree with TRBD1. CDR1 and CDR2 from the germline V gene are LGHNT and FRNRAP. Unmatched junction bases numbered 15, after V lost 6 bases and J lost 6 bases. The CDR3 contains 17 residues. DNA for the CDR3: TGTGCTAGTGGATTCACCCAGGGGGCGCGGATCCCCGGGGAGCTGTTTTTT. It translates to CASGFTQGARIPGELFF.